Listed below are T cell receptor beta chains from one sample, sequenced in a study of blood T cell repertoires in COVID-19. The assay was immunoSEQ multiplex PCR, and TCRdb's table has in-frame clones only and misses some. This sample has approximately 88,000 clones; about 84% occur once, and the top ten carry roughly 15%. The sequenced material came from peripheral blood. These receptors came from a woman in her seventies with acute or convalescent COVID-19. Both conserved end residues are part of each CDR3. A D gene is named only where the DNA matches it firmly. Not all rows give a size; the values are once, few, many and, for expanded clones, a class.

D gene	J gene	V gene	clone size	CDR3 DNA	CDR3 protein
NA	TRBJ1-2	TRBV18	NA	TGTGCCAGCTCACGAGGTGGGGACACGATACCCTATGGCTACACCTTC	CASSRGGDTIPYGYTF
TRBD1	TRBJ1-5	TRBV6-1	NA	TGTGCCAGCAGGGAAAGGGGACAGGGAGGCAATCAGCCCCAGCATTTT	CASRERGQGGNQPQHF
NA	TRBJ2-1	TRBV21-1	once	TGTGCCAGCAGCACCCAGGGGGGCCCCAGCTCCTACAATGAGCAGTTCTTC	CASSTQGGPSSYNEQFF
TRBD2	TRBJ2-3	TRBV7-2	NA	TGTGCCAGCAGCGCAGGATGGACTAGCGGGAGTAATACGCAGTATTTT	CASSAGWTSGSNTQYF
NA	TRBJ1-1	TRBV5-1	NA	TGCGCCAGCAGCTTGCGGTTGAACACTGAAGCTTTCTTT	CASSLRLNTEAFF
TRBD1	TRBJ2-2	TRBV29-1	NA	TGCAGCGCCAAGGGACAGGGGGGTCTCACCGGGGAGCTGTTTTTT	CSAKGQGGLTGELFF
TRBD1	TRBJ1-5	TRBV6-4	NA	TGTGCCAGCAGTGTCAAGACAGGGGATAGCAATCAGCCCCAGCATTTT	CASSVKTGDSNQPQHF
NA	TRBJ2-3	TRBV5-4	once	TGTGCCAGCAGCTTGACAGAGTACACAGATACGCAGTATTTT	CASSLTEYTDTQYF
NA	TRBJ1-4	TRBV7-8	NA	TGTGCCAGCAGCTTAGTTTCACAGGGAGATGAAAAACTGTTTTTT	CASSLVSQGDEKLFF
NA	TRBJ1-5	TRBV6-1	NA	TGTGCCAGCAGTGAAGCGACAGGATACAATCAGCCCCAGCATTTT	CASSEATGYNQPQHF
TRBD1	TRBJ2-1	TRBV19	NA	TGTGCCAGTGCCCTCGGGACAGGGGTTGCCAATGAGCAGTTCTTC	CASALGTGVANEQFF
NA	TRBJ2-5	TRBV7-2	NA	TGTGCCAGCAGCTTAGGAGGGATACAAGAGACCCAGTACTTC	CASSLGGIQETQYF
TRBD2	TRBJ2-1	TRBV7-9	NA	TGTGCCAGCAGCTTAGTTCTAGCGGACTACAATGAGCAGTTCTTC	CASSLVLADYNEQFF
TRBD2	TRBJ2-2	TRBV5-8	NA	TGTGCCAGCAGCTTCCCCGGGACTAGCGTTGCCACCGGGGAGCTGTTTTTT	CASSFPGTSVATGELFF
NA	TRBJ2-2	TRBV7-2	few	TGTGCCAGCAGCTTAGACAACGGGGGGCTGAGCACCGGGGAGCTGTTTTTT	CASSLDNGGLSTGELFF
TRBD2	TRBJ2-3	TRBV30	NA	TGTGCCTGGAGTCCGGGACTAGCGGGAGGGTTTTTTCCGCAGTATTTT	CAWSPGLAGGFFPQYF
NA	TRBJ1-1	TRBV9	NA	TGTGCCAGCAGCGTTACAGGAGTCACTCGTGAAGCTTTCTTT	CASSVTGVTREAFF
TRBD1	TRBJ1-5	TRBV2	few	TGTGCCAGCTCCGACAGGGAAGGCCAGCCCCAGCATTTT	CASSDREGQPQHF
TRBD1	TRBJ1-4	TRBV7-8	NA	TGTGCCAGCAGCTTGGCTACAGGGGAGTGGGAAAAACTGTTTTTT	CASSLATGEWEKLFF
NA	TRBJ1-5	TRBV4-1	few	TGCGCCAGCAGCCAAGCAGGGGATGGGCAGCCCCAGCATTTT	CASSQAGDGQPQHF
NA	TRBJ2-1	TRBV7-8	NA	TGTGCCAGCAGCCAGAGGCTTCAGAATGAGCAGTTCTTC	CASSQRLQNEQFF
NA	TRBJ1-2	TRBV18	NA	TGTGCCAGCTCACCCATCGAGGGGGATGGCTACACCTTC	CASSPIEGDGYTF
NA	TRBJ1-3	TRBV27	NA	TGTGCCAGCAGTTCGTATCCGGGAACTGGAAACACCATATATTTT	CASSSYPGTGNTIYF
NA	TRBJ1-2	TRBV30	NA	TGTGCCTGGAGTCTCGGACAGAACTATGGCTACACCTTC	CAWSLGQNYGYTF
TRBD1	TRBJ1-1	TRBV18	NA	TGTGCCAGCTCAGCAAGTCATGGGACAGCAAACACTGAAGCTTTCTTT	CASSASHGTANTEAFF
NA	TRBJ2-3	TRBV27	NA	TGTGCCAGCAGTCGAGAGTTGTACGCACGAGATACGCAGTATTTT	CASSRELYARDTQYF
NA	TRBJ2-3	TRBV12-3/TRBV12-4	NA	TGTGCCAGCTACTACACAGATACGCAGTATTTT	CASYYTDTQYF
TRBD1	TRBJ1-2	TRBV6-5	NA	TGTGCCAGCACCCTCCCAGGGGGCGACTATGGCTACACCTTC	CASTLPGGDYGYTF
TRBD1	TRBJ2-2	TRBV7-2	NA	TGTGCCAGCAGCCCAGGGACAGGCCGCACCGGGGAGCTGTTTTTT	CASSPGTGRTGELFF
NA	TRBJ2-3	TRBV9	NA	TGTGCCAGCAGCGGGGGCCCCGGTCGCGATACGCAGTATTTT	CASSGGPGRDTQYF
NA	TRBJ1-1	TRBV5-4	medium-sized	TGTGCCAGCAGCTGGGGAGCCGGGGGAGCTTTCTTT	CASSWGAGGAFF
NA	TRBJ1-3	TRBV27	NA	TGTGCCAGCAGAGCGGGACGGTATGGAAACACCATATATTTT	CASRAGRYGNTIYF
TRBD1	TRBJ2-1	TRBV19	NA	TGTGCCAGTAGTATCCGCGACAGGGTATTGACCCACAATGAGCAGTTCTTC	CASSIRDRVLTHNEQFF
TRBD1	TRBJ1-1	TRBV4-3	NA	TGCGCCAGCAGCCAAAACCAACGACAGGGGACTGAAGCTTTCTTT	CASSQNQRQGTEAFF
NA	TRBJ1-1	TRBV19	once	TGTGCCAGTAGTCAAGCAGGGGTTGGAGCTTTCTTT	CASSQAGVGAFF
TRBD2	TRBJ2-1	TRBV7-2	NA	TGTGCCAGCAGCTTAGGGGTTAGCGGGAGCCTGCAGTTCTTC	CASSLGVSGSLQFF
TRBD2	TRBJ2-1	TRBV6-1	NA	TGTGCCAGCAGTGAAACTACTAGCGGTGCACAGCTCCGAAATGAGCAGTTCTTC	CASSETTSGAQLRNEQFF
TRBD1	TRBJ2-2	TRBV6-5	NA	TGTGCCAGCAAACGCACAGGGGTGACCGGGGAGCTGTTTTTT	CASKRTGVTGELFF
NA	TRBJ1-3	TRBV5-1	few	TGCGCCAGCAGCTTTGACAACCCTGGAAACACCATATATTTT	CASSFDNPGNTIYF
NA	TRBJ2-3	TRBV27	NA	TGTGCCACAAGCACTCGGGTCGGGGATACGCAGTATTTT	CATSTRVGDTQYF
NA	TRBJ1-5	TRBV7-2	NA	TGTGCCAGCAGCTTAGTGGCAGGCCCTAATCAGCCCCAGCATTTT	CASSLVAGPNQPQHF
NA	TRBJ1-2	TRBV5-8	NA	TGTGCCAGCAGCCAACTCCCGACAGACCCGAACTATGGCTACACCTTC	CASSQLPTDPNYGYTF
TRBD2	TRBJ2-3	TRBV4-2	NA	TGTGCCAGCAGCCAAGGGGTAATAGCGGGCGTCACAGATACGCAGTATTTT	CASSQGVIAGVTDTQYF
NA	TRBJ1-1	TRBV15	NA	TGTGCCACCAGCAGAGGTGCGGTAAGGGAGGGAGCTTTCTTT	CATSRGAVREGAFF
TRBD1	TRBJ1-3	TRBV28	NA	TGTGCCAGCAGCAGGACAGGATCTCAGTTAAGGTCTGGAAACACCATATATTTT	CASSRTGSQLRSGNTIYF
TRBD2	TRBJ2-1	TRBV6-2/TRBV6-3	NA	TGTGCCAGCAGTACCCTAGCGGGAAGGAAGGACAATGAGCAGTTCTTC	CASSTLAGRKDNEQFF
TRBD1	TRBJ1-2	TRBV12-3/TRBV12-4	NA	TGTGCCAGCAGTACCCGACAGGGGGCCTGGGACACCTTC	CASSTRQGAWDTF
NA	TRBJ1-2	TRBV28	NA	TGTGCCAGCAGTAAACACTCGACAGTAGGTGGCTACACCTTC	CASSKHSTVGGYTF